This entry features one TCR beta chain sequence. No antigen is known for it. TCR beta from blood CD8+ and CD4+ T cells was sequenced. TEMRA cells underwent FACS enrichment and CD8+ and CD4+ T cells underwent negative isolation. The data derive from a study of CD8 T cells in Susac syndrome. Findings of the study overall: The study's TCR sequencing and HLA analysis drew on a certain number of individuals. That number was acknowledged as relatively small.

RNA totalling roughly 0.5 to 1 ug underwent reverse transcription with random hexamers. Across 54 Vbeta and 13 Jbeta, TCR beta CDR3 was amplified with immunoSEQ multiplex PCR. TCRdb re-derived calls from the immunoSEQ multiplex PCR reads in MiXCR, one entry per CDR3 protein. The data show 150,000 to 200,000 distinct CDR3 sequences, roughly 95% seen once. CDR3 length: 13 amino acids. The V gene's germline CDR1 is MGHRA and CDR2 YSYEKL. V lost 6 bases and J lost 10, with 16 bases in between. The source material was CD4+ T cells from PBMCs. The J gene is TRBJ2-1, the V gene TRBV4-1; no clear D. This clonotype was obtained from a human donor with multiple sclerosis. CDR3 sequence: CASRDSPFNEQFF. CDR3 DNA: TGCGCCAGCAGGGATAGTCCCTTCAACGAGCAGTTCTTC.